This TCR beta chain came from a study of regulatory T cells in long-lasting Graves disease. To make TCR beta libraries, researchers used iRepertoire HTBI primers and Arm-PCR of CDR3 regions. TCRdb analysed the multiplex PCR reads with MiXCR anew, one entry per CDR3 protein. The table includes a few hundred thousand distinct CDR3 sequences, around 24% detected once. Per the germline V gene, CDR1 is SQVTM and CDR2 is ANQGSEA. CDR3 length equals 13 residues. V lost 3 bases, J lost 2 bases, and 7 bases lay in between. About this clonotype: The antigen is not known.

Study-level findings and limits: Favored gene segments in persistent disease were TRBV28, TRBJ1-2 and TRBJ2-5.

Time point denoted: persistent/refractory GD, antithyroid drugs over 5 years with positive TRAb. Construction of the TCR library relied on RNA isolated from PBMCs. The origin of this receptor is a female donor with Graves disease. V usage is TRBV29-1 and J usage is TRBJ2-2; D is possibly TRBD1 (5 bases). Source: peripheral blood mononuclear cells (PBMCs), taken when the disease was refractory, from a patient treated with antithyroid drugs. The CDR3 loop is CSVDQGNTGELFF. The CDR3 bases are TGCAGCGTTGATCAGGGAAACACCGGGGAGCTGTTTTTT.